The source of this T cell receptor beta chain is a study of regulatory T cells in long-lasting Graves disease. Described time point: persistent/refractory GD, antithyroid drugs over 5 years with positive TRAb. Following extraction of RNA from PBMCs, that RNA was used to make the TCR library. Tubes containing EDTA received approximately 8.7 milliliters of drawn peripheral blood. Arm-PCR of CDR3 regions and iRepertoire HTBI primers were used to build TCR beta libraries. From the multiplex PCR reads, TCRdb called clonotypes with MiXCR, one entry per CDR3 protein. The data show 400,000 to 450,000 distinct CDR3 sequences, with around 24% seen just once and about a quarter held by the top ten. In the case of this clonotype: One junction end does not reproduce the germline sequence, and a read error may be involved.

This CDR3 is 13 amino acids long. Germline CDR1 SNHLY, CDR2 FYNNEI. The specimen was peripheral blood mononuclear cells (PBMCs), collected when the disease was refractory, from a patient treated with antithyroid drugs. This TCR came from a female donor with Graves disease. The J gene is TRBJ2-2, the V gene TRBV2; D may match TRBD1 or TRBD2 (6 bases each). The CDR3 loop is CASIQGRTGEPFF. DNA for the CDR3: TGTGCCAGCATTCAGGGGAGGACCGGGGAGCCGTTTTTC.